The entry below describes one T cell receptor (beta chain). This specimen comes from a study of blood T cell repertoires in COVID-19. Looking at the study overall: The United States, Italy and Spain provided the acute and convalescent COVID-19 samples. PBMCs, B-cell-depleted T cells, or T cells provided the cDNA or gDNA that made up the material.

The assay was immunoSEQ multiplex PCR, and TCRdb's table has in-frame clones only and misses some. This sample has some 370,000 clones, with about 87% found just once. The CDR3 consists of 13 residues. The germline V gene encodes CDR1 SGHAT and CDR2 FQNNGV. V lost 0 bases to trimming and J lost 9 bases, with 8 bases between them. The sequenced sample consisted of peripheral blood. V and J are TRBV11-2 and TRBJ2-2; D is undetermined. The origin of this receptor is a woman in her 30s with COVID-19, enrolled during active disease. The CDR3 region is CASSLDLSRELFF. CDR3 DNA: TGTGCCAGCAGCTTAGATCTTAGTAGGGAGCTGTTTTTT.